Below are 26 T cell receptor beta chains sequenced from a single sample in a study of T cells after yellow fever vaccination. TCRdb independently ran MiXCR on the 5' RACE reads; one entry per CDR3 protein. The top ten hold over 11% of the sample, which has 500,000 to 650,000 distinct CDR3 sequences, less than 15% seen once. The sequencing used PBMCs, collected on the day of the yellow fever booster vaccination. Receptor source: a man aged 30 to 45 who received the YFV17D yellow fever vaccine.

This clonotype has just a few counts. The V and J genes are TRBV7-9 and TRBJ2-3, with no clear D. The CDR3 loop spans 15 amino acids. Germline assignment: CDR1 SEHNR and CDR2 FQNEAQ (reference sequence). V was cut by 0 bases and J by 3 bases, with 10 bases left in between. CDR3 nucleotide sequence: TGTGCCAGCAGCTTAGCCGGGCGGTGGACAGATACGCAGTATTTT. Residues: CASSLAGRWTDTQYF.

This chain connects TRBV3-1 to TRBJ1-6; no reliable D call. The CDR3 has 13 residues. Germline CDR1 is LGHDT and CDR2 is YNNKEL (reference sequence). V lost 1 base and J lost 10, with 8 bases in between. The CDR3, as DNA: TGTGCCAGCAGCCAAGCCCGGGGATCACCCCTCCACTTT. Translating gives CASSQARGSPLHF. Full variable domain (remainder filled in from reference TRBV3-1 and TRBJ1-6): DTAVSQTPKYLVTQMGNDKSIKCEQNLGHDTMYWYKQDSKKFLKIMFSYNNKELIINETVPNRFSPKSPDKAHLNLHINSLELGDSAVYFCASSQARGSPLHFGNGTRLTVT.

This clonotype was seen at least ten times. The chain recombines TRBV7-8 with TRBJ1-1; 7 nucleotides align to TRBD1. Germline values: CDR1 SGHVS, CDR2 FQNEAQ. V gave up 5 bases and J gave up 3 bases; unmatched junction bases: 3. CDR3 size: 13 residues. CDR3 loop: CASSQGVDTEAFF. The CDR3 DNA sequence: TGTGCCAGCAGCCAGGGGGTGGACACTGAAGCTTTCTTT. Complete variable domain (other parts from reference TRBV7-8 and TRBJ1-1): GAGVSQSPRYKVAKRGQDVALRCDPISGHVSLFWYQQALGQGPEFLTYFQNEAQLDKSGLPSDRFFAERPEGSVSTLKIQRTQQEDSAVYLCASSQGVDTEAFFGQGTRLTVV.

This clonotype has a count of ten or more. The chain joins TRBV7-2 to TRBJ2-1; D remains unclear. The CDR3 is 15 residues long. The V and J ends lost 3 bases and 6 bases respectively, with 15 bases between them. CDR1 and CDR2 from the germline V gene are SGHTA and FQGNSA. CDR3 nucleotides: TGTGCCAGCAGCTTTTGGACGCACCCGGGCAATGAGCAGTTCTTC. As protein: CASSFWTHPGNEQFF.

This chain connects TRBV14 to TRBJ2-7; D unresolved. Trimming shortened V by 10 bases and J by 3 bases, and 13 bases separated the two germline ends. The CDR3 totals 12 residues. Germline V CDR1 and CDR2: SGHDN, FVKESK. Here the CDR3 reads CAIVDGFYEQYF. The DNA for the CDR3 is TGTGCCATCGTAGACGGATTCTACGAGCAGTACTTC.

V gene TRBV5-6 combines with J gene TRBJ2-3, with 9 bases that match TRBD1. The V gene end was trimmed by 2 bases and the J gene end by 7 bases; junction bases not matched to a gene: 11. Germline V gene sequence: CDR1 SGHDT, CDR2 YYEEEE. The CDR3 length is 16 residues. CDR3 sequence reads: CASSFLLQGAWNTQYF. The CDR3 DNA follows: TGTGCCAGCAGCTTCCTATTACAGGGGGCGTGGAATACGCAGTATTTT.

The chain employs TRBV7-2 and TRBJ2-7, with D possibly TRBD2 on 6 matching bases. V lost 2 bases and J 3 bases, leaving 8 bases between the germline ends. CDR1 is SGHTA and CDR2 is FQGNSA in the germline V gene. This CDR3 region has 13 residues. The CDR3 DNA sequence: TGTGCCAGCAGCTTAAACGGGGGCTACGAGCAGTACTTC. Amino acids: CASSLNGGYEQYF.

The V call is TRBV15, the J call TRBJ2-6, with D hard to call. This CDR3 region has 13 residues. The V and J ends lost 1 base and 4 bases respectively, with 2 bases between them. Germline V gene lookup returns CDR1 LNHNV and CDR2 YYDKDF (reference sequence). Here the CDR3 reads CATSRVGANVLTF. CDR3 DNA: TGTGCCACCAGCAGAGTAGGGGCCAACGTCCTGACTTTC.

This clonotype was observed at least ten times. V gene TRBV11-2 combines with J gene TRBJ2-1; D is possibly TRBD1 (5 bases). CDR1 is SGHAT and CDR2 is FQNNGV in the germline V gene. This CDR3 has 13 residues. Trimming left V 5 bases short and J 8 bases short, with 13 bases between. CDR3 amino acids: CASSGTGKDEQFF. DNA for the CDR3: TGTGCCAGCAGCGGAACAGGAAAGGATGAGCAGTTCTTC.

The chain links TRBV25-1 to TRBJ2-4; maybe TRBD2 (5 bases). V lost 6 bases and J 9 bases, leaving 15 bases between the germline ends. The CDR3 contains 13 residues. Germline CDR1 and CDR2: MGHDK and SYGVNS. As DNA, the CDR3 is TGTGCCAGCAGGGGATCGGGGAGTGGCATTCAGTACTTC. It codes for CASRGSGSGIQYF.

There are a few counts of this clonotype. The CDR3 DNA reads TGTGCCAGCAGCCTCTATAGCGGGGAGGAAACCGGGGAGCTGTTTTTT. Translated, it gives CASSLYSGEETGELFF. The rearrangement uses TRBV7-6 and TRBJ2-2; 8 bases are shared with TRBD2. The germline V gene has CDR1 SGHVS and CDR2 FNYEAQ. This CDR3 comprises 16 residues. Germline trimming cut 5 bases from V and 5 bases from J; bases unmatched to any gene: 10.

The CDR3 region is CASSFYQLAGNEQFF. The CDR3 DNA reads TGTGCCAGCAGCTTTTATCAACTAGCAGGCAATGAGCAGTTCTTC. The J gene is TRBJ2-1, the V gene TRBV7-9, with a weak D call TRBD2 (6 bases). Germline-derived CDR1 and CDR2 are SEHNR and FQNEAQ (reference sequence). The germline V and J ends were trimmed by 3 bases and 6 bases, with 15 bases remaining between them. The CDR3 is made up of 15 amino acids.

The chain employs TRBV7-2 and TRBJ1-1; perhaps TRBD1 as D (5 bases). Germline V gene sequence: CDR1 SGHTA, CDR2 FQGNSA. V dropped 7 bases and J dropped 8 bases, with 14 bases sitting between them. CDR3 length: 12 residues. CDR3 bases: TGTGCCAGCAATCCGGGGCCGCGGGAAGCTTTCTTT. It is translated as CASNPGPREAFF.

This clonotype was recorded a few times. In DNA, the CDR3 is TGCAGCGGGGACGACCCTGACGGTAACTATGGCTACACCTTC. Translated: CSGDDPDGNYGYTF. The chain carries TRBV29-1 and TRBJ1-2; TRBD1 is a possible D gene (5 bases). The germline gives CDR1 SQVTM, CDR2 ANQGSEA. The CDR3 covers 14 residues. The ends were cut back, 7 bases at V and 1 base at J, with 16 bases in the middle.

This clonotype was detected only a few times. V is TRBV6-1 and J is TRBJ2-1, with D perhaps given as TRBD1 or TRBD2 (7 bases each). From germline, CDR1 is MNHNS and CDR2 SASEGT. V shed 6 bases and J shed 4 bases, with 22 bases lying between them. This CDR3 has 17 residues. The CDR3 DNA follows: TGTGCCAGCAGCTCAGGGGGGGTGGGCTCCAAGTACAATGAGCAGTTCTTC. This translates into CASSSGGVGSKYNEQFF.

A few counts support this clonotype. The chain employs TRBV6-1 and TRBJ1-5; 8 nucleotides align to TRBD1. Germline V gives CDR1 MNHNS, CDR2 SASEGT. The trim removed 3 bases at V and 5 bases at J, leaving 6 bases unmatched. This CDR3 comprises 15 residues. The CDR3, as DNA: TGTGCCAGCAGTGAGGGGTCAGGGGGCCATCAGCCCCAGCATTTT. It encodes CASSEGSGGHQPQHF.

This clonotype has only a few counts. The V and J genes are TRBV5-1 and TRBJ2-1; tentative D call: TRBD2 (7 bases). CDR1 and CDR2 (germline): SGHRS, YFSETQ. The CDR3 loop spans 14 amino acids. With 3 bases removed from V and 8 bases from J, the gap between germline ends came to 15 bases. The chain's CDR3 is CASSWRGGAHEQFF. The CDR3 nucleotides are TGCGCCAGCAGCTGGCGAGGGGGGGCGCATGAGCAGTTCTTC.

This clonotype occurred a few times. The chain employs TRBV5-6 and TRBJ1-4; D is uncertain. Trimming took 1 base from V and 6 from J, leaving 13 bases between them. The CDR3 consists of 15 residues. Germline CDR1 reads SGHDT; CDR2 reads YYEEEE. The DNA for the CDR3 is TGTGCCAGCAGCTTGAGACTTCTCGGGGATGAAAAACTGTTTTTT. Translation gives CASSLRLLGDEKLFF.

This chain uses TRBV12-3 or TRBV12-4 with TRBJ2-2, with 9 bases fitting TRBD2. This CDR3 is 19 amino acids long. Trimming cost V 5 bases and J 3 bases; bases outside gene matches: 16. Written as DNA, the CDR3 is TGTGCCAGCAGTCCGCCCCCATGGCGGGAGGGCCTGGACACCGGGGAGCTGTTTTTT. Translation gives CASSPPPWREGLDTGELFF.

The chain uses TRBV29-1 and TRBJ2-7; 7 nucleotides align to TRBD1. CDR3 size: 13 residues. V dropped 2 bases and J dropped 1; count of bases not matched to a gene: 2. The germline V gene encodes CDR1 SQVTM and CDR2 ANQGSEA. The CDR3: CSVERDSSYEQYF. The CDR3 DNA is TGCAGCGTTGAAAGGGACAGTTCCTACGAGCAGTACTTC.

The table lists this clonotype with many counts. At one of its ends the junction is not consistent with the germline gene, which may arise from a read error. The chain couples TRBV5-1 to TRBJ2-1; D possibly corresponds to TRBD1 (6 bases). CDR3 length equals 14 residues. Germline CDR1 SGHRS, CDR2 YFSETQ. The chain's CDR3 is CASSLGDTYNEQFF. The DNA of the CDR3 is TGTGCCAGCAGCTTGGGGGACACTTACAATGAGCAGTTCTTC.

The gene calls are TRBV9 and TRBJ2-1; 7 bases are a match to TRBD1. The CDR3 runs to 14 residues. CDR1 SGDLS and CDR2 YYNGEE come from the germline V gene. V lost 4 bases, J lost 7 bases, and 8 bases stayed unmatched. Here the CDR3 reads CASSPRQGSNEQFF. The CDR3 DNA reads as TGTGCCAGCAGCCCAAGACAGGGATCGAATGAGCAGTTCTTC.

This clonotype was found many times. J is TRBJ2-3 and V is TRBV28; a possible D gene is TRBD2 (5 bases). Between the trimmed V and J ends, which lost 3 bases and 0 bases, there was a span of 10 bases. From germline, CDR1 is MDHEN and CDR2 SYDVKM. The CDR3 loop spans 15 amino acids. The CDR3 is CASSFHRTSTDTQYF. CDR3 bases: TGTGCCAGCAGTTTCCACCGGACTAGCACAGATACGCAGTATTTT.

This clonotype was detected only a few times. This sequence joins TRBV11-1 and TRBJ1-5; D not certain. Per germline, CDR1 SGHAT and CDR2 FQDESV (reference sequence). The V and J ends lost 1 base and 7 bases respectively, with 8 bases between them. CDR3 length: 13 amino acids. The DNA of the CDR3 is TGTGCCAGCAGCTTAGAATCGGCCCAGCCCCAGCATTTT. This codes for CASSLESAQPQHF. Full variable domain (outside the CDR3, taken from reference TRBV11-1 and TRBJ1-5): EAEVAQSPRYKITEKSQAVAFWCDPISGHATLYWYRQILGQGPELLVQFQDESVVDDSQLPKDRFSAERLKGVDSTLKIQPAELGDSAMYLCASSLESAQPQHFGDGTRLSIL.

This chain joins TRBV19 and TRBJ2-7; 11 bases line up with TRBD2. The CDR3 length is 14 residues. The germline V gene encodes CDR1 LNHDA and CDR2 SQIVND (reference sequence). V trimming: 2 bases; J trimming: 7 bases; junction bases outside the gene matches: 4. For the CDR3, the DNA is TGTGCCAGTAGTATACCGGGACTAGCGGATGAGCAGTACTTC. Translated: CASSIPGLADEQYF.

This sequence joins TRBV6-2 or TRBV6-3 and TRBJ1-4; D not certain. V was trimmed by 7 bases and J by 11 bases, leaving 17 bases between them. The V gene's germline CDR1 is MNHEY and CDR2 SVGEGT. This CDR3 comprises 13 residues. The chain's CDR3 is CASTPTSSEKLFF. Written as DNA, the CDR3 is TGTGCCAGCACCCCTACTTCGTCAGAGAAACTGTTTTTT.